The 10 T cell receptor beta chains below come from one sample, sequenced in a study of blood T cell repertoires in COVID-19. Repertoires were generated with immunoSEQ multiplex PCR, while TCRdb's copy carries only in-frame clones and drops some. This table holds 150,000 to 200,000 clones, roughly 88% found once. The sample consisted of peripheral blood. The source of these receptors is a man older than 75 with COVID-19, enrolled during active disease.

The V gene is TRBV4-1, the J gene TRBJ2-2; 8 nucleotides align to TRBD2. Trimming took 4 bases from V and 2 from J; bases not matched to a gene: 12. CDR1 is MGHRA, CDR2 YSYEKL, per germline. CDR3 size: 18 residues. CDR3 DNA: TGCGCCAGCAGCCGACAAGGGGTAGCGGGGACAAACACCGGGGAGCTGTTTTTT. It translates to CASSRQGVAGTNTGELFF.

This chain links TRBV5-6 with TRBJ2-7, with no clear D. Germline values: CDR1 SGHDT, CDR2 YYEEEE. The V end was cut by 0 bases, the J end by 4 bases, with 14 bases between. CDR3 length: 15 amino acids. The DNA of the CDR3 is TGTGCCAGCAGCTTGGGGGCGTTTGCCTATTACGAGCAGTACTTC. This translates into CASSLGAFAYYEQYF.

This rearrangement joins TRBV2 to TRBJ1-1, with TRBD1 matching 10 bases. With 7 bases clipped from V and 4 bases from J, the junction kept 6 bases outside the gene matches. This CDR3 spans 14 amino acids. Germline CDR1 is SNHLY and CDR2 is FYNNEI. In DNA form, the CDR3 reads TGTGCCAGCACCCGGACAGGGGGATTCACTGAAGCTTTCTTT. Amino acid sequence: CASTRTGGFTEAFF.

The chain has TRBV5-1 and TRBJ2-5; D possibly corresponds to TRBD1 (5 bases). The CDR3 loop spans 15 amino acids. Germline CDR1 is SGHRS and CDR2 is YFSETQ. V lost 0 bases to trimming and J lost 4 bases, with 13 bases between them. CDR3 residues: CASSLEGRQGETQYF. The CDR3 bases are TGCGCCAGCAGCTTGGAGGGCAGGCAGGGAGAGACCCAGTACTTC.

In this sample, this clone turned up once. J is TRBJ1-1 and V is TRBV25-1; tentatively, D is TRBD1 (5 bases). V was cut by 0 bases and J by 4 bases, with 21 bases left in between. The CDR3 sequence is 18 residues long. CDR1 and CDR2 (germline): MGHDK, SYGVNS. The CDR3 bases are TGTGCCAGCAGTGAATATTACTCCGGGACTGGAAAGGGCACTGAAGCTTTCTTT. This sequence encodes CASSEYYSGTGKGTEAFF.

The chain couples TRBV7-2 to TRBJ2-3; 15 bases are shared with TRBD2. Germline values: CDR1 SGHTA, CDR2 FQGNSA. The CDR3 totals 17 residues. V lost 3 bases to trimming and J lost 3 bases; unmatched junction nucleotides: 4. In DNA form, the CDR3 reads TGTGCCAGCAGCTTGAGGACTAGCGGGGGGGCAACAGATACGCAGTATTTT. It specifies CASSLRTSGGATDTQYF.

Concerning this clone: One end of the junction is discordant with germline, which a read error may explain. The rearrangement links TRBV3-1 (or the pseudogene TRBV3-2) to TRBJ1-5, with D possibly matching TRBD1 (6 bases). CDR3 length equals 15 residues. Per germline, CDR1 LGHDT and CDR2 YNNKEL (reference sequence). CDR3 amino acids: CASGQDPRGDQPQHF. Written as DNA, the CDR3 is TGTGCCAGCGGCCAAGATCCCAGGGGAGACCAGCCCCAGCATTTT.

This clone was picked up one time. The DNA for the CDR3 is TGTGCCAGCAGCTGGACCCCGACAGGGAACACCGGGGAGCTGTTTTTT. This gives the protein CASSWTPTGNTGELFF. The chain carries TRBV5-6 and TRBJ2-2, with D possibly TRBD1 on 6 matching bases. The germline gives CDR1 SGHDT, CDR2 YYEEEE. The CDR3 extends over 16 amino acids. V was trimmed by 3 bases and J by 1 base, leaving 13 bases between them.

This chain connects TRBV29-1 to TRBJ1-1; 10 nucleotides agree with TRBD1. Germline CDR1 reads SQVTM; CDR2 reads ANQGSEA. The CDR3 spans 14 residues. V was pared by 6 bases and J by 3 bases, with 7 bases of the junction left unmatched. The CDR3 reads CSVPTGGRDTEAFF. The CDR3 nucleotides are TGCAGCGTCCCGACAGGGGGCCGGGACACTGAAGCTTTCTTT.

The chain recombines TRBV7-2 with TRBJ2-7; maybe TRBD1 (5 bases). The V and J ends lost 7 bases and 2 bases respectively, with 15 bases between them. Germline CDR1 and CDR2: SGHTA and FQGNSA. The CDR3 is made up of 14 amino acids. DNA of the CDR3: TGTGCCAGCAACGTTGACAGCCTCACCTACGAGCAGTACTTC. Translating gives CASNVDSLTYEQYF.